This T cell receptor (beta chain) was retrieved from a study of T-cell memory formation after mild COVID-19. Overall study context: Clusters of TCRs were largely donor specific.

Sample barcodes and UMIs were carried by the TCR alpha and TCR beta cDNA libraries that 5'RACE generated with constant-segment primers. TCRdb ran MiXCR on the 5' RACE reads and lists one entry per CDR3 protein. The top ten hold around 12% of the sample, which has over 450,000 distinct CDR3 sequences, about a fifth seen once. Germline V gene sequence: CDR1 SGHTA, CDR2 FQGNSA. The CDR3 loop spans 16 amino acids. The ends were cut back, 4 bases at V and 3 bases at J, with 19 bases in the middle. The sequencing input was PBMCs or a T cell subset sorted from them (not recorded which). The sequence came from an adult woman who had mild COVID-19 (a few samples of this study predate the infection). Cell type and time point are not known. V gene TRBV7-2 combines with J gene TRBJ2-7; tentative D call: TRBD1 (6 bases). In DNA, the CDR3 is TGTGCCAGCAGCTCCTGGTGGGACACTGGGATCTACGAGCAGTACTTC. Translating gives CASSSWWDTGIYEQYF.